Presented here are 4 T cell receptor beta chains from one specimen sequenced in a study of T cells in Graves' hyperthyroidism and ophthalmopathy. Researchers amplified the TCR beta CDR3 regions from RNA transcripts. TCR CDR3 regions were first amplified by RT-PCR with HTBI primers. TCRdb used MiXCR to reprocess the multiplex PCR reads, holding one entry per CDR3 protein. The sample has hundreds of thousands of distinct CDR3 sequences, about two fifths seen once. Input material: blood. These receptors came from a man aged 18 to 29 with Graves' hyperthyroidism.

A few counts support this clonotype. The J gene is TRBJ2-7, the V gene TRBV19, with D perhaps TRBD1 or TRBD2 (5 bases each). Germline CDR1 LNHDA, CDR2 SQIVND (reference sequence). V lost 0 bases and J 0 bases, leaving 6 bases between the germline ends. The CDR3 is 14 amino acids. The CDR3 is CASSIDGTSYEQYF. CDR3 in DNA: TGTGCCAGTAGTATAGATGGGACCTCCTACGAGCAGTACTTC.

This clonotype was observed a handful of times. V is TRBV9 and J is TRBJ2-5; D is unclear. V shed 0 bases and J shed 5 bases, with 14 bases lying between them. Germline CDR1 SGDLS, CDR2 YYNGEE. The CDR3 is made up of 15 amino acids. This chain's CDR3 is CASSVGGVPHETQYF. The DNA for the CDR3 is TGTGCCAGCAGCGTAGGTGGCGTTCCCCATGAGACCCAGTACTTC.

This clonotype appeared many times. The chain employs TRBV12-3 or TRBV12-4 and TRBJ2-7; D ambiguous. V lost 6 bases and J lost 5, with 11 bases in between. The CDR3 is 12 residues long. This CDR3 reads CASSRTGHEQYF. DNA for the CDR3: TGTGCCAGCAGCCGGACCGGCCACGAGCAGTACTTC.

This clonotype has just one count. The chain has TRBV19 and TRBJ1-5, with D hard to call. Trimming stripped 2 bases from V and 11 bases from J, with 16 bases between. Germline V CDR1 and CDR2: LNHDA, SQIVND (reference sequence). CDR3 length equals 14 residues. The CDR3 nucleotides are TGTGCCAGTAGTATAAGGACCTCTGGGGAGACCCAGCATTTT. This translates into CASSIRTSGETQHF.